This T cell receptor beta chain was observed in a study of T-cell memory formation after mild COVID-19. Study details: For the most part, TCR clusters were specific to one donor.

Using its own MiXCR run on the 5' RACE reads, TCRdb lists one record per CDR3 protein. Here the sample spans about 620,000 distinct CDR3 sequences, over 15% being singletons. General study points: Contracting clones, day 15 to 85, had balanced CD4/CD8, and later expanders favored CD4+. Pre-infection memory harbored some responding clones, suggesting cross-reactive memory joined.

With regard to this clonotype: Antigen specificity is unknown.

The sample consisted of PBMCs or a T cell subset sorted from them (not recorded which). This clonotype was obtained from an adult woman who had mild COVID-19 (a few samples of this study predate the infection). Cell type and time point are not known.

The CDR3 protein is CASSLQTAGTEAFF. The CDR3 nucleotides read TGTGCCAGCAGCTTGCAGACTGCGGGCACTGAAGCTTTCTTT. This chain connects TRBV7-6 to TRBJ1-1; D call uncertain. This CDR3 is 14 amino acids long. V was pared by 3 bases and J by 4 bases, with 12 bases between. Germline V gives CDR1 SGHVS, CDR2 FNYEAQ.